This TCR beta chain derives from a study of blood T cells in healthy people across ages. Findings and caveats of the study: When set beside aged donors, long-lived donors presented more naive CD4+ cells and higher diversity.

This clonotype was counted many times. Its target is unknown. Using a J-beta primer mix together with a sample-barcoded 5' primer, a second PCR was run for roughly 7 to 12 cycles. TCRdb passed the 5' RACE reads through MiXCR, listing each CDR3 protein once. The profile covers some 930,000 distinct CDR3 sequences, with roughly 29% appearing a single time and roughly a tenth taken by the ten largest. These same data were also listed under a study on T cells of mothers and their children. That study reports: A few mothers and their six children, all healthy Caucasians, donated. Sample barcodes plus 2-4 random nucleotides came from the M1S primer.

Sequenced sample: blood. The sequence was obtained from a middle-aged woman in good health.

CDR3 residues: CASSYSDFVLYEQYF. The CDR3 DNA reads TGTGCCAGCAGCTATTCGGACTTCGTCCTCTACGAGCAGTACTTC. The chain is built from TRBV28 and TRBJ2-7, with a tentative D call TRBD2 (5 bases). V lost 6 bases and J lost 3, with 18 bases in between. Germline V gene lookup returns CDR1 MDHEN and CDR2 SYDVKM. The CDR3 spans 15 residues.